The 14 T cell receptor beta chains listed next were all sequenced from one sample in a study of Ad26.COV2.S vaccination and SARS-CoV-2 variants. Documented treatment: 15 to 20 received Ad26.COV2.S at low or high dose, single or two shots; roughly 5 received placebo; per-sample allocation not given. The samples were gathered on day 63 after the first injection of vaccine or placebo. Measured with immunoSEQ multiplex PCR; TCRdb has only the in-frame clones, and not every one. The sample includes about 480,000 clones, roughly 85% seen only once; the top ten take 9.5% to 15%. The specimen was peripheral blood, collected in a trial of Ad26.COV2.S vaccine versus placebo. The receptors here all came from a person aged 18 to 65 who received the Ad26.COV2.S COVID-19 vaccine or a placebo.

The chain is built from TRBV28 and TRBJ1-1; no firm D call. The length of the CDR3 is 12 residues. Germline CDR1 is MDHEN and CDR2 is SYDVKM. Deletions cut 6 bases from V and 8 bases from J, with 13 bases between. The CDR3 spells CASSRRRVEAFF. The CDR3 DNA reads TGTGCCAGCAGCCGACGCAGAGTAGAAGCTTTCTTT.

V gene TRBV28 combines with J gene TRBJ1-3; D unresolved. V was shortened by 2 bases and J by 6 bases, with 2 bases between the two germline ends. Per germline, CDR1 MDHEN and CDR2 SYDVKM. The CDR3 is 11 residues long. CDR3 coding DNA: TGTGCCAGCAGTTTAACAAACACCATATATTTT. This sequence encodes CASSLTNTIYF.

The chain joins TRBV19 to TRBJ1-2, with a weak D call TRBD1 (5 bases). Germline V gene lookup returns CDR1 LNHDA and CDR2 SQIVND (reference sequence). The CDR3 is 15 amino acids. V lost 1 base, J lost 5 bases, and 14 bases lay in between. The chain's CDR3 is CASSIGDLAVYGYTF. CDR3 coding DNA: TGTGCCAGTAGTATAGGGGACCTGGCGGTGTATGGCTACACCTTC.

This clone came up a few times. The CDR3 region is CATRDRVAGELFF. The CDR3 region has the DNA TGTGCCACCAGGGACAGGGTGGCCGGGGAGCTGTTTTTT. This rearrangement joins TRBV24-1 to TRBJ2-2; 8 bases are shared with TRBD1. CDR3 length: 13 amino acids. The junction had 3 bases not matched to a gene; V was cut back by 7 bases and J by 6 bases. CDR1 is KGHDR, CDR2 SFDVKD, per germline.

V usage is TRBV28 and J usage is TRBJ2-3, with 10 bases lining up with TRBD1. The CDR3 contains 16 residues. Germline V gene data show CDR1 as MDHEN and CDR2 as SYDVKM. V was clipped by 6 bases and J by 3 bases; unmatched bases: 9. This chain's CDR3 is CASSRTPGQGTDTQYF. In nucleotides, the CDR3 is TGTGCCAGCAGCCGCACCCCGGGACAGGGGACAGATACGCAGTATTTT.

The V gene is TRBV5-1, the J gene TRBJ2-1; perhaps TRBD1 as D (5 bases). Looked up from germline, CDR1 is SGHRS and CDR2 is YFSETQ. V lost 1 base and J lost 1, with 9 bases in between. There are 15 residues in the CDR3. CDR3: CASSLPGFSYNEQFF. The CDR3 DNA reads as TGCGCCAGCAGCTTGCCAGGGTTTTCCTACAATGAGCAGTTCTTC.

The genes are TRBV30 and TRBJ1-4; D is unresolved. The CDR3 extends over 13 amino acids. Germline V gives CDR1 GTSNPN, CDR2 SVGIG (reference sequence). V was cut by 0 bases and J by 3 bases, with 5 bases left in between. This CDR3 is CAWSVRSNEKLFF. For the CDR3, the DNA is TGTGCCTGGAGTGTACGCTCTAATGAAAAACTGTTTTTT.

The V and J genes are TRBV27 and TRBJ2-1; a possible D gene is TRBD1 (5 bases). The germline V gene has CDR1 MNHEY and CDR2 SMNVEV (reference sequence). Trimming took 1 base from V and 6 from J, leaving 13 bases between them. The CDR3 sequence is 15 residues long. CDR3 region: CASSLWGGTSNEQFF. The DNA of the CDR3 is TGTGCCAGCAGTTTATGGGGCGGAACAAGCAATGAGCAGTTCTTC.

The rearrangement joins TRBV18 to TRBJ2-1; TRBD1 aligns across 12 bases. This CDR3 has 15 amino acids. CDR1 is KGHSH and CDR2 is LQKENI in the germline V gene. With 3 bases clipped from V and 10 bases from J, the junction kept 7 bases outside the gene matches. The CDR3: CASSPMGQGAREQFF. CDR3 bases: TGTGCCAGCTCACCTATGGGACAGGGGGCACGCGAGCAGTTCTTC.

This clone was counted ten times or more. The same CDR3 also results from other DNA sequences found in this sample. The chain combines TRBV2 with TRBJ2-3; 7 nucleotides agree with TRBD2. This CDR3 has 13 residues. Germline V gives CDR1 SNHLY, CDR2 FYNNEI. Trimming at V came to 6 bases and at J to 1 base, leaving 1 base not matched to a gene. CDR3 sequence reads: CASSLAGTDTQYF. The CDR3 nucleotides are TGTGCCAGCAGCCTAGCGGGCACAGATACGCAGTATTTT.

The chain is built from TRBV10-3 and TRBJ2-1; TRBD2 agrees at 14 bases. Germline-derived CDR1 and CDR2 are ENHRY and SYGVKD. The CDR3 totals 16 residues. Germline trimming cut 6 bases from V and 9 bases from J; bases unmatched to any gene: 10. CDR3 in DNA: TGTGCCATCAGCGGGACTAGCGGGAGCCCCGGGGGTGAGCAGTTCTTC. Translated: CAISGTSGSPGGEQFF.

This clone has a single count. The chain joins TRBV11-2 to TRBJ2-2; D not resolved. CDR3 length: 16 amino acids. Germline loops: CDR1 SGHAT, CDR2 FQNNGV. V was clipped by 5 bases and J by 0 bases, with 13 bases between them. DNA for the CDR3: TGTGCCAGCAGCCCCGCGTTGGGGTCGAACACCGGGGAGCTGTTTTTT. This sequence encodes CASSPALGSNTGELFF.

The chain carries TRBV18 and TRBJ1-1, with TRBD1 matching 10 bases. The V gene's germline CDR1 is KGHSH and CDR2 LQKENI. The V gene end was trimmed by 3 bases and the J gene end by 3 bases; junction bases not matched to a gene: 4. The CDR3 is 15 residues long. The CDR3 DNA follows: TGTGCCAGCTCACCGACAGGGGGCGCGGACACTGAAGCTTTCTTT. It is translated as CASSPTGGADTEAFF.

This clone was recorded only once. The V call is TRBV7-6, the J call TRBJ2-7; D might be TRBD1 or TRBD2, each matching 5 bases. The germline gives CDR1 SGHVS, CDR2 FNYEAQ. Trimming took 3 bases from V and 2 from J, leaving 11 bases between them. This CDR3 has 14 amino acids. CDR3 loop: CASSLGPATYEQYF. CDR3 DNA: TGTGCCAGCAGCTTGGGACCGGCCACCTACGAGCAGTACTTC.